This T cell receptor beta chain derives from a study of beta chain features in type 1 diabetes. The CDR3 loop spans 14 amino acids. J was trimmed by 3 bases and V by 6 bases; bases with no gene match: 8. Germline V CDR1 and CDR2: SNHLY, FYNNEI. TCRB transcripts that were expressed got sequenced, as all of the isolated RNA had been reverse transcribed. Profiled with immunoSEQ multiplex PCR; TCRdb holds only in-frame clones, not every one. The table includes about 150,000 clones, approximately 10% detected once. This TCR came from a man younger than 30 in good health. The chain combines TRBV2 with TRBJ2-7; 7 bases match TRBD1. The source material was central memory CD4+ T cells from blood. In DNA form, the CDR3 reads TGTGCCAGCAGGCGACAGGGAGTTGTCTACGAGCAGTACTTC. Translation gives CASRRQGVVYEQYF.